This TCR beta chain was profiled in a study of cytomegalovirus exposure and HLA in healthy donors. 13 Jbeta primers and 60 Vbeta primers were used for the PCR. Data came from immunoSEQ multiplex PCR; TCRdb stores just in-frame clones and leaves some out. The sample contains 150,000 to 200,000 clones, 60% to 75% of which appear only once. Germline V gene lookup returns CDR1 SGHNT and CDR2 YYREEE (reference sequence). J was trimmed by 7 bases and V by 5 bases; bases with no gene match: 10. The CDR3 totals 15 residues. The chain combines TRBV5-4 with TRBJ2-2; 8 bases align to TRBD1. Sequenced sample: PBMCs. This clonotype was sampled from a woman in her forties or fifties in good health and CMV-seropositive. The CDR3 protein is CASRRGQDRNGELFF. CDR3 bases: TGTGCCAGCAGGAGGGGACAGGATCGAAACGGGGAGCTGTTTTTT.